Each of the 18 T cell receptor beta chains below was sequenced from the same sample in a study of T cell responses to AZD1222 COVID-19 vaccine. Only in-frame clones appear in the TCRdb table, and some are missing; sequencing was by immunoSEQ multiplex PCR. The table includes more than 150,000 clones, around 90% detected once. The specimen comprised peripheral blood, sampled 28 days after the second AZD1222 dose. The source of these receptors is an adult who received the AZD1222 COVID-19 vaccine.

The V gene is TRBV19, the J gene TRBJ1-3; D gene unclear. V lost 6 bases to trimming and J lost 0 bases, with 9 bases between them. The CDR3 is 14 residues long. CDR1 LNHDA and CDR2 SQIVND come from the germline V gene (reference sequence). The CDR3: CASRPAFSGNTIYF. The DNA for the CDR3 is TGTGCCAGTAGACCGGCCTTCTCTGGAAACACCATATATTTT.

The chain is built from TRBV18 and TRBJ1-1; D unresolved. CDR1 is KGHSH and CDR2 is LQKENI in the germline V gene. V gave up 0 bases and J gave up 11 bases, with 13 bases separating them. This CDR3 has 13 residues. CDR3 nucleotides: TGTGCCAGCTCACCACCTGACGCCGGTGGGGCTTTCTTT. This gives the protein CASSPPDAGGAFF. Variable domain in full (rest from reference TRBV18 and TRBJ1-1): NAGVMQNPRHLVRRRGQEARLRCSPMKGHSHVYWYRQLPEEGLKFMVYLQKENIIDESGMPKERFSAEFPKEGPSILRIQQVVRGDSAAYFCASSPPDAGGAFFGQGTRLTVV.

The V call is TRBV3-1 (or the pseudogene TRBV3-2), the J call TRBJ1-4, with D possibly being TRBD1 (5 bases). This CDR3 has 18 residues. The V end was cut by 0 bases, the J end by 5 bases, with 19 bases between. Germline V CDR1 and CDR2: LGHDT, YNNKEL (reference sequence). The CDR3 bases are TGTGCCAGCAGCCAAGAACTTCCCCGACAGACGAAAAATGAAAAACTGTTTTTT. Protein: CASSQELPRQTKNEKLFF.

This chain links TRBV6-5 with TRBJ2-3, with 10 bases matching TRBD1. V was clipped by 7 bases and J by 3 bases; unmatched bases: 7. This CDR3 has 15 amino acids. CDR1 is MNHEY and CDR2 is SVGAGI in the germline V gene. The CDR3 region is CASTTRDRGTDTQYF. The CDR3 nucleotides read TGTGCCAGCACCACAAGGGACAGGGGAACAGATACGCAGTATTTT.

V usage is TRBV9 and J usage is TRBJ2-3; no clear D. The CDR3 covers 15 residues. CDR1 is SGDLS, CDR2 YYNGEE, per germline. V shed 7 bases and J shed 0 bases, with 15 bases lying between them. CDR3 protein: CASSLEYSSTDTQYF. The CDR3 nucleotides are TGTGCCAGCTCCCTGGAGTACTCTAGCACAGATACGCAGTATTTT.

The chain carries TRBV7-9 and TRBJ1-6; TRBD1 agrees at 7 bases. The CDR3 is made up of 15 amino acids. CDR1 and CDR2 from the germline V gene are SEHNR and FQNEAQ (reference sequence). The trim removed 3 bases at V and 3 bases at J, leaving 2 bases unmatched. The CDR3, as DNA: TGTGCCAGCAGCTTGACAGGGATCTATAATTCACCCCTCCACTTT. The encoded protein is CASSLTGIYNSPLHF.

V and J are TRBV7-2 and TRBJ1-1, with D perhaps TRBD1 (5 bases). This CDR3 spans 12 amino acids. V gave up 5 bases and J gave up 7 bases, with 11 bases separating them. Germline CDR1 reads SGHTA; CDR2 reads FQGNSA. CDR3 DNA: TGTGCCAGCAGCCCCGGGGCCCATGAAGCTTTCTTT. Protein sequence: CASSPGAHEAFF.

The chain uses TRBV11-2 and TRBJ2-7, with TRBD2 as a possible D gene (5 bases). V lost 5 bases and J lost 2, with 19 bases in between. The CDR3 spans 16 residues. From germline, CDR1 is SGHAT and CDR2 FQNNGV. DNA for the CDR3: TGTGCCAGCAGCCCAGGATGGAGGCTCGGCCCCTACGAGCAGTACTTC. Amino acids: CASSPGWRLGPYEQYF.

V usage is TRBV12-3 or TRBV12-4 and J usage is TRBJ2-1, with 8 bases aligning to TRBD2. This CDR3 spans 11 amino acids. Unmatched junction bases numbered 3, after V lost 8 bases and J lost 9 bases. The CDR3 DNA is TGTGCCAGCGGCGGGAGGAGTGAGCAGTTCTTC. It codes for CASGGRSEQFF.

The chain links TRBV29-1 to TRBJ2-7; D tentatively reads TRBD1 or TRBD2 (5 bases each). CDR3 length: 15 amino acids. Between the trimmed V and J ends, which lost 2 bases and 1 base, there was a span of 15 bases. Germline CDR1 SQVTM, CDR2 ANQGSEA. The CDR3 DNA is TGCAGCGTTGAATTTCTACGGGGCGGATCCTACGAGCAGTACTTC. Translation gives CSVEFLRGGSYEQYF.

This chain joins TRBV5-1 and TRBJ2-3, with TRBD2 matching 13 bases. V lost 5 bases, J lost 0 bases, and 9 bases stayed unmatched. The length of the CDR3 is 18 residues. The germline V gene has CDR1 SGHRS and CDR2 YFSETQ. The chain's CDR3 is CASSQTSGGSPSTDTQYF. The CDR3, as DNA: TGCGCCAGCAGTCAGACTAGCGGGGGGTCGCCCAGCACAGATACGCAGTATTTT.

The rearrangement uses TRBV5-1 and TRBJ1-3; D is undetermined. V was clipped by 2 bases and J by 4 bases, with 10 bases between them. The CDR3 extends over 14 amino acids. The germline CDR1 and CDR2 sequences are SGHRS and YFSETQ. CDR3 bases: TGCGCCAGCAGCTTTCCCGACACCGGAAACACCATATATTTT. Translation gives CASSFPDTGNTIYF.

The chain combines TRBV28 with TRBJ1-1; D is undetermined. The CDR3 is 13 residues long. Trimming shortened V by 5 bases and J by 4 bases, and 11 bases separated the two germline ends. Germline CDR1 is MDHEN and CDR2 is SYDVKM. DNA for the CDR3: TGTGCCAGCAGTACACTTGACACCACTGAAGCTTTCTTT. This translates into CASSTLDTTEAFF. Supplemented by reference TRBV28 and TRBJ1-1, the full variable domain reads DVKVTQSSRYLVKRTGEKVFLECVQDMDHENMFWYRQDPGLGLRLIYFSYDVKMKEKGDIPEGYSVSREKKERFSLILESASTNQTSMYLCASSTLDTTEAFFGQGTRLTVV.

The chain uses TRBV18 and TRBJ1-4, with D possibly TRBD1 on 5 matching bases. The germline CDR1 and CDR2 sequences are KGHSH and LQKENI. CDR3 length equals 15 residues. The ends were cut back, 3 bases at V and 7 bases at J, with 15 bases in the middle. The CDR3 region is CASSPPGGLSEKLFF. The CDR3 nucleotides read TGTGCCAGCTCACCCCCGGGGGGGTTGAGTGAAAAACTGTTTTTT.

V gene TRBV9 combines with J gene TRBJ2-5, with 7 bases aligning to TRBD2. The CDR3 runs 15 residues. Germline CDR1 and CDR2: SGDLS and YYNGEE. The junction had 7 bases not matched to a gene; V was cut back by 4 bases and J by 1 base. The CDR3 loop reads CASSPREGTQETQYF. The CDR3 DNA reads as TGTGCCAGCAGCCCCAGGGAGGGCACCCAAGAGACCCAGTACTTC.

The rearrangement joins TRBV2 to TRBJ2-3; 11 bases agree with TRBD2. The CDR3 is 14 residues long. CDR1 SNHLY and CDR2 FYNNEI come from the germline V gene. Germline trimming cut 6 bases from V and 4 bases from J; bases unmatched to any gene: 3. CDR3 region: CASSLAGGSDTQYF. DNA for the CDR3: TGTGCCAGCAGCCTAGCGGGAGGTTCAGATACGCAGTATTTT. The full variable domain, in which reference TRBV2 and TRBJ2-3 provide the parts outside the CDR3, is EPEVTQTPSHQVTQMGQEVILRCVPISNHLYFYWYRQILGQKVEFLVSFYNNEISEKSEIFDDQFSVERPDGSNFTLKIRSTKLEDSAMYFCASSLAGGSDTQYFGPGTRLTVL.

This clone appeared once. CDR3 loop: CASSPDSEAETQYF. CDR3 DNA: TGTGCCAGCTCACCCGACAGTGAGGCCGAGACCCAGTACTTC. This chain uses TRBV18 with TRBJ2-5; TRBD1 might be the D (5 bases). The CDR3 consists of 14 residues. Trimming took 3 bases from V and 5 from J, leaving 13 bases between them. Germline CDR1 KGHSH, CDR2 LQKENI.

V gene TRBV5-6 combines with J gene TRBJ1-2; TRBD1 matches 7 bases. This CDR3 contains 14 residues. CDR1 SGHDT and CDR2 YYEEEE come from the germline V gene. J was trimmed by 4 bases and V by 0 bases; bases with no gene match: 3. Written as DNA, the CDR3 is TGTGCCAGCAGCTTGGCAGGGGGTCTCTATGGCTACACCTTC. It is translated as CASSLAGGLYGYTF.